The TCR beta chain described here comes from a study of identical twins. Study results and caveats: Cross-sectional statistical analysis, not tracking of the same donors, underpinned the conclusions. Twins' excess sharing was less marked for out-of-frame beta sequences. For cord blood, abundant beta clonotypes had fewer insertions, unlike memory repertoires, which showed none.

Only a few counts were recorded for this clonotype. The antigen remains unidentified. The ends lost 10 bases at V and 1 base at J; junction bases unmatched: 3. The CDR3 extends over 13 amino acids. Per germline, CDR1 ENHRY and CDR2 SYGVKD. The authors used template switching to add a universal primer site and gave cDNA unique molecular identifiers. MiXCR, run by TCRdb on the 5' RACE reads, gives a single entry per CDR3 protein. The data contain hundreds of thousands of distinct CDR3 sequences, roughly 7% of them singletons. The sample also formed part of further work on yellow fever vaccine responses in identical twins.

The chain links TRBV10-3 to TRBJ2-2, with 7 nucleotides matching TRBD1. Sequenced input: memory (CD45RO+) T cells sorted from blood. The receptor was isolated from a woman under 30 in good health. The CDR3 DNA is TGTGCCACTCGACAGGGGAACACCGGGGAGCTGTTTTTT. Translated, it gives CATRQGNTGELFF.